This TCR beta chain came from a study of breast tumors, draining lymph nodes, adjacent tissues. This clonotype was found many times. The antigen is undetermined. TCRdb itself ran the multiplex PCR reads through MiXCR, one entry per CDR3 protein. The sample carries about 94,000 distinct CDR3 sequences, approximately 29% recorded once. The study, taken as a whole, reports: Compared with lymph nodes, tumors were less diverse; compared with nontumor tissue, more.

Germline CDR1 reads SGHVS; CDR2 reads FNYEAQ. This CDR3 is built from 12 residues. Between the trimmed V and J ends, which lost 5 bases and 6 bases, there was a span of 11 bases. The lymph nodes were axillary draining lymph nodes from breast cancer patients. The clonotype originates from a female donor with breast cancer. Some clones in this sample may be carry-over from other donors' samples. The sequenced material came from axillary lymph node tissue. This rearrangement joins TRBV7-6 to TRBJ2-7; weak D call: TRBD2 (6 bases). The CDR3 sequence is CASSPGLLEQYF. As DNA, the CDR3 is TGTGCCAGCAGCCCGGGACTTCTCGAGCAGTACTTC.